This paragraph reports one T cell receptor (beta chain). Antigen specificity is unknown. Germline values: CDR1 LNHDA, CDR2 SQIVND (reference sequence). This CDR3 has 14 amino acids. V dropped 3 bases and J dropped 4; count of bases not matched to a gene: 6. Profiled with immunoSEQ multiplex PCR; TCRdb holds only in-frame clones, not every one. The data show under 50,000 clones, with 92% seen just once and more than 9% held by the top ten. This entry is derived from a study of OX40 agonist ivuxolimab in advanced cancers. Study observations and caveats: People who partly responded at 0.1-3.0 mg/kg had some of the least clonal expansion seen.

This rearrangement joins TRBV19 to TRBJ2-7; 7 positions agree with TRBD1. This receptor was identified in an adult with an advanced solid tumor such as melanoma, head and neck, liver or kidney cancer. The source was CD4+ or CD8+ T cells sorted from blood, collected in a trial of the OX40 agonist ivuxolimab. The CDR3 coding sequence is TGTGCCAGTAGTATCGTCGAGGGACAGTACGAGCAGTACTTC. Its protein is CASSIVEGQYEQYF.